The present TCR beta chain was sequenced within a study of CD8+CD57+ T cells in acquired aplastic anemia. TCR beta VDJ and CDR3 profiles were obtained from a genomic DNA template. MiXCR, run by TCRdb on the reads, gives a single entry per CDR3 protein. The sample shows a few hundred thousand distinct CDR3 sequences, 34% of them seen only once. This clonotype was detected ten times or more. The V gene's germline CDR1 is SNHLY and CDR2 FYNNEI. The CDR3 is made up of 15 amino acids. V was trimmed by 0 bases and J by 1 base, leaving 8 bases between them. The chain employs TRBV2 and TRBJ2-3; no clear D gene. The sequenced material came from sorted CD4+, CD8+, or CD8+CD57+ T cells (not recorded which) from PBMCs. This TCR was sampled from a human donor in good health, serving as a control. For the CDR3, the DNA is TGTGCCAGCAGTGAAGCGTTGTTAGGCACAGATACGCAGTATTTT. Its protein product is CASSEALLGTDTQYF.